The 5 T cell receptor beta chains presented below share a single source sample, sequenced in a study of blood T cell repertoires in COVID-19. The table came from immunoSEQ multiplex PCR; TCRdb's copy has only in-frame clones and leaves some out. The sample holds around 140,000 clones, over 75% seen once. The sample was peripheral blood. These receptor sequences come from a man between 65 and 85 years old with active COVID-19.

This rearrangement joins TRBV5-1 to TRBJ2-2; the D is unclear. Germline CDR1 reads SGHRS; CDR2 reads YFSETQ. The CDR3 runs 12 residues. The V end was cut by 0 bases, the J end by 7 bases, with 4 bases between. CDR3 in amino acids: CASSLVSGELFF. Here the CDR3 DNA reads TGCGCCAGCAGCTTGGTTAGCGGGGAGCTGTTTTTT. Combining the CDR3 with reference TRBV5-1 and TRBJ2-2 gives the whole variable domain KAGVTQTPRYLIKTRGQQVTLSCSPISGHRSVSWYQQTPGQGLQFLFEYFSETQRNKGNFPGRFSGRQFSNSRSEMNVSTLELGDSALYLCASSLVSGELFFGEGSRLTVL.

The chain couples TRBV27 to TRBJ2-2, with D perhaps TRBD2 (5 bases). V was trimmed by 1 base and J by 1 base, leaving 10 bases between them. From germline, CDR1 is MNHEY and CDR2 SMNVEV (reference sequence). The CDR3 loop spans 16 amino acids. CDR3 sequence: CASSLWGSGNTGELFF. CDR3 in DNA: TGTGCCAGCAGTTTATGGGGAAGCGGGAACACCGGGGAGCTGTTTTTT.

The chain carries TRBV7-3 and TRBJ2-1; TRBD2 is a possible D gene (6 bases). The V end lost 2 bases, the J end lost 3 bases, and 14 bases lay between the germline ends. CDR1 is SGHTA and CDR2 is FQGTGA in the germline V gene. This CDR3 contains 16 residues. CDR3 protein: CASSLGGLANYNEQFF. CDR3 coding DNA: TGTGCCAGCAGCTTAGGAGGGCTAGCTAACTACAATGAGCAGTTCTTC.

Worth noting for this clone: The junction departs from the called germline gene at one end, perhaps through a read error. The chain recombines TRBV7-2 with TRBJ2-7; 7 positions agree with TRBD2. Germline loops: CDR1 SGHTA, CDR2 FQGNSA. CDR3 length: 16 residues. The CDR3 sequence is CASSLVGLAAVYGQYF. The CDR3 DNA is TGTGCCAGCAGCTTAGTGGGTCTAGCGGCCGTCTACGGGCAGTACTTC.

The chain combines TRBV5-6 with TRBJ2-2; weak D call: TRBD1 (6 bases). Looked up from germline, CDR1 is SGHDT and CDR2 is YYEEEE. The germline V and J ends were trimmed by 6 bases and 5 bases, with 20 bases remaining between them. The CDR3 covers 16 residues. The CDR3 sequence: CASNSGGQRTTGELFF. The CDR3 DNA sequence: TGTGCCAGCAATTCCGGCGGACAGAGAACTACCGGGGAGCTGTTTTTT.